The present T cell receptor (beta chain) was sequenced within a study of technical replicates of blood from several donors. The CDR3 runs to 16 residues. Deletions cut 1 base from V and 9 bases from J, with 21 bases between. The germline V gene encodes CDR1 SGHTA and CDR2 FQGNSA. This clone was counted once. Profiling relied on immunoSEQ multiplex PCR, and the TCRdb table lists in-frame clones only, not all of them. The data contain about 83,000 clones, roughly 94% of them singletons. Sequenced: T cells isolated from PBMCs. V is TRBV7-2 and J is TRBJ1-1; D gene unclear. The sequence derives from a human donor in good health. CDR3 in DNA: TGTGCCAGCAGCTTAGAGGCCGCATCCACGGGTTCTAAAGCTTTCTTT. It translates to CASSLEAASTGSKAFF. The variable domain in full, with the rest retrieved from reference TRBV7-2 and TRBJ1-1, is GAGVSQSPSNKVTEKGKDVELRCDPISGHTALYWYRQSLGQGLEFLIYFQGNSAPDKSGLPSDRFSAERTGGSVSTLTIQRTQQEDSAVYLCASSLEAASTGSKAFFGQGTRLTVV.